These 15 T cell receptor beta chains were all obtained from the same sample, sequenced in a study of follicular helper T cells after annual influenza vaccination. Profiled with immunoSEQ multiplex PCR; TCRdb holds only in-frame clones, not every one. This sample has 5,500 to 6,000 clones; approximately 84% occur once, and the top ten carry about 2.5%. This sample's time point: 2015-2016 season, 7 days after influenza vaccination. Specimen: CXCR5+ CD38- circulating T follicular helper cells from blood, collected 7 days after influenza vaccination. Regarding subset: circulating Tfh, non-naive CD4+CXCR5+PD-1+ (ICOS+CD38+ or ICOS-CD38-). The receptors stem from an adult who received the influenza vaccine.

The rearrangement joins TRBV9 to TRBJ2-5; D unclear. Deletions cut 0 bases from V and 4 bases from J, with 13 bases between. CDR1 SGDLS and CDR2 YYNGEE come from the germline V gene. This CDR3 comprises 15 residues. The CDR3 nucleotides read TGTGCCAGCAGCGTAGTAGGTTCAAGAGGAGAGACCCAGTACTTC. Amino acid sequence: CASSVVGSRGETQYF. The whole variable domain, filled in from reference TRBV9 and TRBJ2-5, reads DSGVTQTPKHLITATGQRVTLRCSPRSGDLSVYWYQQSLDQGLQFLIQYYNGEERAKGNILERFSAQQFPDLHSELNLSSLELGDSALYFCASSVVGSRGETQYFGPGTRLLVL.

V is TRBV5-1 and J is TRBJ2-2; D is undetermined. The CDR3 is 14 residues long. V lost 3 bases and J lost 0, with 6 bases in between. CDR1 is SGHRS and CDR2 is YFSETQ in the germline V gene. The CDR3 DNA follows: TGCGCCAGCAGCTATCGGCCGAACACCGGGGAGCTGTTTTTT. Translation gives CASSYRPNTGELFF.

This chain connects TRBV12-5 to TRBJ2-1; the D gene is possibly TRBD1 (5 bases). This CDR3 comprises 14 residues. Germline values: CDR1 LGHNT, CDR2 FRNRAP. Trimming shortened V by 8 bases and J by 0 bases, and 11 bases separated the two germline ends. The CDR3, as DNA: TGTGCTAGTCAAAGGGGCAGCTCCTACAATGAGCAGTTCTTC. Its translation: CASQRGSSYNEQFF.

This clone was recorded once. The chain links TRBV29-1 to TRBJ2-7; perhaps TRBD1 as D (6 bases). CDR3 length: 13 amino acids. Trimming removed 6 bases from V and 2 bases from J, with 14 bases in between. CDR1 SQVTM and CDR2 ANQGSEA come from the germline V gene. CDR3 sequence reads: CSVSGARPYEQYF. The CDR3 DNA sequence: TGCAGCGTATCAGGGGCTCGTCCCTACGAGCAGTACTTC.

CDR3: CASSLLPSGTYNEQFF. CDR3 nucleotide sequence: TGTGCCAGCAGCTTATTACCTAGCGGGACCTACAATGAGCAGTTCTTC. The J gene is TRBJ2-1, the V gene TRBV7-2; the match to TRBD2 covers 9 bases. The V gene end was trimmed by 2 bases and the J gene end by 2 bases; junction bases not matched to a gene: 4. From germline, CDR1 is SGHTA and CDR2 FQGNSA. This CDR3 contains 16 residues.

The CDR3 loop is CASSQVGAYQETQYF. DNA for the CDR3: TGTGCCAGCAGCCAAGTGGGCGCCTACCAAGAGACCCAGTACTTC. The chain joins TRBV4-2 to TRBJ2-5; D remains unclear. This CDR3 is built from 15 residues. Germline lookup yields CDR1 LGHNA and CDR2 YNFKEQ. Trimming removed 1 base at V and 0 bases at J, with 9 bases between.

The CDR3 reads CAWRRFGQNTEAFF. For the CDR3, the DNA is TGTGCCTGGAGACGTTTTGGGCAGAACACTGAAGCTTTCTTT. The V gene is TRBV30, the J gene TRBJ1-1; D is unresolved. CDR1 is GTSNPN, CDR2 SVGIG, per germline (reference sequence). Trimming left V 3 bases short and J 1 base short, with 12 bases between. This CDR3 is 14 amino acids long.

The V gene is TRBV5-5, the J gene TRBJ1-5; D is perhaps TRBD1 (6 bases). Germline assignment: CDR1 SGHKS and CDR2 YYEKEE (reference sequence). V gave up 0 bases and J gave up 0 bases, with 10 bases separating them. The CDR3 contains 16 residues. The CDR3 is CASSLGRGYSNQPQHF. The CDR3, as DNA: TGTGCCAGCAGCTTGGGGAGGGGGTATAGCAATCAGCCCCAGCATTTT.

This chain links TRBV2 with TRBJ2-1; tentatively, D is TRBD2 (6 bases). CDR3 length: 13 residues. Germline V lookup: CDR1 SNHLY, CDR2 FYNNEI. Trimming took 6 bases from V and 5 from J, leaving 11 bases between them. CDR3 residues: CASRRDGNNEQFF. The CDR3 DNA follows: TGTGCCAGCAGGCGGGACGGGAACAATGAGCAGTTCTTC.

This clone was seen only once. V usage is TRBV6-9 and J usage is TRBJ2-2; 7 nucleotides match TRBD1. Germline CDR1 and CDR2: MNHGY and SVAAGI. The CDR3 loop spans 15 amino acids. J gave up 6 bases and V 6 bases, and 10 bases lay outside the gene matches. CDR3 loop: CASSPQGSAAGELFF. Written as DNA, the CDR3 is TGTGCCAGCAGCCCACAGGGGAGCGCCGCCGGGGAGCTGTTTTTT.

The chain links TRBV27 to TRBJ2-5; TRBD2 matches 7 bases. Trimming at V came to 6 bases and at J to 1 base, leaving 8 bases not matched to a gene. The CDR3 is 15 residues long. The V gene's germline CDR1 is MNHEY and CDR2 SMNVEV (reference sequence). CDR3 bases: TGTGCCAGCAGAGGGGAGGGGTGGGGCCAAGAGACCCAGTACTTC. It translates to CASRGEGWGQETQYF.

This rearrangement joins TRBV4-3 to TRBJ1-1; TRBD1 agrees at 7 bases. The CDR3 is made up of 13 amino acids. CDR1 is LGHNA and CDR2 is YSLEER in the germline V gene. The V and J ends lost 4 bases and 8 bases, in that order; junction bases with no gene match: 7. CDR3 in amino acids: CASSLLQGREAFF. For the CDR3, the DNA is TGCGCCAGCAGCCTTTTACAGGGGCGGGAAGCTTTCTTT.

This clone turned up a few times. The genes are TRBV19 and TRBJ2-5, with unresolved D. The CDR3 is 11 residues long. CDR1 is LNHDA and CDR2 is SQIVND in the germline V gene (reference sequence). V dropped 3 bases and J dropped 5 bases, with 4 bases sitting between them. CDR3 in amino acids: CASSIAETQYF. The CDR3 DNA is TGTGCCAGTAGTATTGCCGAGACCCAGTACTTC.

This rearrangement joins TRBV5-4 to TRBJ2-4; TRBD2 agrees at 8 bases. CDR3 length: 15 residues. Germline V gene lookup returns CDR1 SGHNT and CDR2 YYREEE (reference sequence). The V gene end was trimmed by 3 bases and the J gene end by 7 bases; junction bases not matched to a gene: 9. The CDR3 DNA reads TGTGCCAGCAGCTCATCGGGGGGGCGTGGGAACATTCAGTACTTC. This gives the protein CASSSSGGRGNIQYF.

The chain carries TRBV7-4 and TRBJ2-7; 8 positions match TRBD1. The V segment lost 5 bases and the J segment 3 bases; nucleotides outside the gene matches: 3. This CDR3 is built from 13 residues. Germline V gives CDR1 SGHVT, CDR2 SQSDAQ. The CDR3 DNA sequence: TGTGCCAGCAGCCGGGGGACAGGCTACGAGCAGTACTTC. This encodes CASSRGTGYEQYF.